Listed below are T cell receptor beta chains from one sample, sequenced in a study of blood T cell repertoires in COVID-19. TCRdb's copy holds only in-frame clones and misses some; the assay was immunoSEQ multiplex PCR. The table shows 250,000 to 350,000 clones, with approximately 89% occurring only once. Sample: peripheral blood. These receptors all stem from a woman aged 55-75 years with acute or convalescent COVID-19. The CDR3 runs from the conserved cysteine through the conserved F or W. D genes are given only for firm matches. Only part of the rows carry a size: once, few, many, or a class if the clone is expanded.

size,D,J,V,DNA,CDR3
.,.,TRBJ1-1,TRBV7-9,TGTGCCAGCAGCTTAGCCGGGGACACTGAAGCTTTCTTT,CASSLAGDTEAFF
.,.,TRBJ1-4,TRBV4-3,TGCGCCAGCAGCCAAGATTCCGGACAGTCAGGGGAAAAACTGTTTTTT,CASSQDSGQSGEKLFF
.,.,TRBJ1-4,TRBV9,TGTGCCAGCAGCGTAGGTGGGCTTGGGAATGAAAAACTGTTTTTT,CASSVGGLGNEKLFF
.,.,TRBJ1-2,TRBV4-1,TGCGCCAGCAGCCGAGCACAGGGATGGGGCTACACCTTC,CASSRAQGWGYTF
.,TRBD1,TRBJ1-1,TRBV6-5,TGTGCCAGCAACCCACAGGGGGGAAACACTGAAGCTTTCTTT,CASNPQGGNTEAFF
.,TRBD2,TRBJ2-3,TRBV11-2,TGTGCCAGCAGCCGCGCGACTAGCGAACTATTAAGCACAGATACGCAGTATTTT,CASSRATSELLSTDTQYF
.,.,TRBJ1-4,TRBV24-1,TGTGCCACCAACTCTGCAACTAATGAAAAACTGTTTTTT,CATNSATNEKLFF
.,TRBD1,TRBJ1-3,TRBV28,TGTGCCAGCAGGGGGACAGGGTGGACTGGAAACACCATATATTTT,CASRGTGWTGNTIYF
.,.,TRBJ2-1,TRBV19,TGTGCCAGTAGTATTGGGTGGCAGGGCCTCTACAATGAGCAGTTCTTC,CASSIGWQGLYNEQFF
.,.,TRBJ2-1,TRBV9,TGTGCCAGCAGCGTAGTTGGACAGATCTACAATGAGCAGTTCTTC,CASSVVGQIYNEQFF
.,TRBD2,TRBJ2-1,TRBV4-1,TGCGCCAGCAGCCCCCGTAGTGGGTCTAGCGGGACTGAGCAGTTCTTC,CASSPRSGSSGTEQFF
once,TRBD1,TRBJ2-7,TRBV5-1,TGCGCCAGCAATTCCGGACAGGGCTTCGACGAGCAGTACTTC,CASNSGQGFDEQYF
.,.,TRBJ1-6,TRBV19,TGTGCCAGTAGTATGAGGGGGACCAGCTCCTCCTATAATTCACCCCTCCACTTT,CASSMRGTSSSYNSPLHF
once,TRBD1,TRBJ1-1,TRBV29-1,TGCAGCGCTGGGACAGTGAACACTGAAGCTTTCTTT,CSAGTVNTEAFF
.,.,TRBJ2-3,TRBV30,TGTGCCTGGAGTCCCCCGGGAAGGGAGTATTTT,CAWSPPGREYF
.,.,TRBJ1-2,TRBV27,TGTGCCAGCAGCTACCCCGGGAGCTATGGCTACACCTTC,CASSYPGSYGYTF